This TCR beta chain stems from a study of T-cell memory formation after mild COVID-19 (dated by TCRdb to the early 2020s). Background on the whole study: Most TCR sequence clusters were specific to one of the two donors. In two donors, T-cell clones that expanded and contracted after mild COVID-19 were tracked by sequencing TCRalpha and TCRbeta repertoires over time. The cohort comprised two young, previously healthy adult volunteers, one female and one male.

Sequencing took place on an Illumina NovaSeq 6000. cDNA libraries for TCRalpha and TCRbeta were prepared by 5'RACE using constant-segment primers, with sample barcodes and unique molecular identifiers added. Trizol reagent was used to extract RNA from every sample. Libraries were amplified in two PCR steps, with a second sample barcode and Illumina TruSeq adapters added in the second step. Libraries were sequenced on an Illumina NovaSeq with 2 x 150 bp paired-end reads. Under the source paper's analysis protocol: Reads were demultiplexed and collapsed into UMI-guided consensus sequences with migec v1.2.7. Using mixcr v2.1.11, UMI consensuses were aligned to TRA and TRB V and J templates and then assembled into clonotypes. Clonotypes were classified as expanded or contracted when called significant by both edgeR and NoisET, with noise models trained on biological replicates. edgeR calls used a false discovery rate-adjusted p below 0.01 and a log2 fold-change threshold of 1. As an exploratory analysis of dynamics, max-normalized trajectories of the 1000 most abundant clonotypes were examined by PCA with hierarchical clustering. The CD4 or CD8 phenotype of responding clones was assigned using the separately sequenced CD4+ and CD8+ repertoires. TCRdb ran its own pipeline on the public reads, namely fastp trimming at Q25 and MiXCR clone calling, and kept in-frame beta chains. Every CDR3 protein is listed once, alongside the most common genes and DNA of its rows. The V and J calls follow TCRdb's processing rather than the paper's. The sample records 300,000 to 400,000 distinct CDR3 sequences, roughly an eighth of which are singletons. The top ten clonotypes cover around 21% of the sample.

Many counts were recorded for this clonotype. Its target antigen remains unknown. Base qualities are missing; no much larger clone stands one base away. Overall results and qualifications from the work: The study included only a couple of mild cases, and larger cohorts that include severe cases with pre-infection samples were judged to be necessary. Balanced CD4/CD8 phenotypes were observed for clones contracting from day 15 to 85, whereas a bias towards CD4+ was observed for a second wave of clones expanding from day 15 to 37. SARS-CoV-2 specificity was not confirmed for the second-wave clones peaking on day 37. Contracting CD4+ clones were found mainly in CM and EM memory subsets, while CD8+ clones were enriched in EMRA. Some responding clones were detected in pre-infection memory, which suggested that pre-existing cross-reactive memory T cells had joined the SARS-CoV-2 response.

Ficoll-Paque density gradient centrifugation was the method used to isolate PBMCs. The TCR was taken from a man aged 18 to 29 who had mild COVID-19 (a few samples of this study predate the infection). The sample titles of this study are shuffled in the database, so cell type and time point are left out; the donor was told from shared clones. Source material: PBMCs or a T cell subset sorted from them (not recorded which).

The sequence in DNA is TGCGCCAGCAGCCCATCCGCAGCTAGCGGGGGGGCTCTTCTAGGTACGCAGTATTTT. The resulting protein is CASSPSAASGGALLGTQYF. The sequence links TRBV5-1 to TRBJ2-3, with 12 middle bases fitting TRBD2. Its CDR3 holds 19 amino acids, cysteine through phenylalanine. Only the CDR3 part of the read is kept: 57 bases, read in frame from the first base. V loses 4 bases at its end and J loses 8 bases; junction bases beyond the gene matches: 20. In the germline V gene, CDR1 corresponds to SGHRS and CDR2 to YFSETQ.